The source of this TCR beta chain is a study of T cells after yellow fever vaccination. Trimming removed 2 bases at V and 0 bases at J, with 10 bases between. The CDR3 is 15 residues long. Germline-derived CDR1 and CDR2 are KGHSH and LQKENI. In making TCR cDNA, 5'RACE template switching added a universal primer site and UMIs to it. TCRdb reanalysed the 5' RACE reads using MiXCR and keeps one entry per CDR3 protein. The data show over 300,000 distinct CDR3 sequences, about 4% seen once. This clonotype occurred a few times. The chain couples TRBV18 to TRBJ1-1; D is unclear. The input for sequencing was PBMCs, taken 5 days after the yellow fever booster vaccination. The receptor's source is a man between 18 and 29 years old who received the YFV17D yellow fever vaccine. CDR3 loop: CASSPGVGMNTEAFF. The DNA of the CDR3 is TGTGCCAGCTCACCAGGGGTCGGGATGAACACTGAAGCTTTCTTT.